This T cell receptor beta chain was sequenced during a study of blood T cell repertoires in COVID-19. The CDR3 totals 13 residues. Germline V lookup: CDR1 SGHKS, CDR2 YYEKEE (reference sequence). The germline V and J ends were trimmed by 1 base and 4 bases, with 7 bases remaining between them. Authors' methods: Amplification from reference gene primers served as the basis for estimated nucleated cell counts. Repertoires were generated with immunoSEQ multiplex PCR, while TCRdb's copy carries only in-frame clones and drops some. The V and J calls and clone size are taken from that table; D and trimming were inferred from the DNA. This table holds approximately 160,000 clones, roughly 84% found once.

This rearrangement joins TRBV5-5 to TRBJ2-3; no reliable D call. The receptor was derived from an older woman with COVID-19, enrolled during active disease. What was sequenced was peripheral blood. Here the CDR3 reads CASSLIESDTQYF. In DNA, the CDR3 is TGTGCCAGCAGCTTGATAGAGTCAGATACGCAGTATTTT.